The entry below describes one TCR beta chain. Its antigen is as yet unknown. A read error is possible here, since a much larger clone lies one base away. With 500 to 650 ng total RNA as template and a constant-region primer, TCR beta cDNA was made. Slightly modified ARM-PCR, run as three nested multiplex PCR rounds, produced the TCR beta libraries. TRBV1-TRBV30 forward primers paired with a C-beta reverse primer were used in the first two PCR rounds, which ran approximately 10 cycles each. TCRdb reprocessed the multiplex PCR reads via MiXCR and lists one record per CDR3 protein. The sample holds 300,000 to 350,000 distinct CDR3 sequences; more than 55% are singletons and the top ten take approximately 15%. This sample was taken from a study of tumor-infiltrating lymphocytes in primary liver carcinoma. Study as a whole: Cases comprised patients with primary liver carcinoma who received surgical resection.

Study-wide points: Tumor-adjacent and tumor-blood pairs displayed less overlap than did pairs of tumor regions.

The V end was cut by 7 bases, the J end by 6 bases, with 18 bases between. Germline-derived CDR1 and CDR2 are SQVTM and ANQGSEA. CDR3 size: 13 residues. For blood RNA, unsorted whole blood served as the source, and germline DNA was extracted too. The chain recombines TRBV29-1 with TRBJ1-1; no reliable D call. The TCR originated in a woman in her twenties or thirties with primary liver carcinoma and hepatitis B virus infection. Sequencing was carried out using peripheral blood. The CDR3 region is CSGLVSLDPEAFF. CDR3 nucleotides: TGCAGCGGCCTTGTCAGCCTAGACCCTGAAGCTTTCTTT.